The clone carrying this T cell receptor (beta chain) has only one observation. The antigen remains undetermined. This sample stems from a study of T cells after yellow fever vaccination. Study context: Those fractions that held only low numbers of cells were prepared using the SMART-Seq v4 Ultra Low Input RNA kit. The study, taken as a whole, reports: At 95% to 98% for CD4 and just over 85% for CD8, most primary-vaccination clones showed up again after the booster. Abundant clonotypes (contaminants from the bulk population) could be present in FACS-sorted repertoires.

The CDR3 is 14 residues long. The ends were cut back, 5 bases at V and 2 bases at J, with 13 bases in the middle. Germline V gene sequence: CDR1 SGHTA, CDR2 FQGNSA. Universal primer sites and UMIs were introduced during 5'RACE template-switching synthesis of TCR cDNA. Each CDR3 protein is one row after TCRdb ran MiXCR on the 5' RACE reads. The sample has some 550,000 distinct CDR3 sequences, over 15% seen once; the top ten hold about 13%. The origin of this receptor is a man aged 25-45 years who received the YFV17D yellow fever vaccine. Specimen: PBMCs, collected 15 days after the yellow fever booster vaccination. This rearrangement joins TRBV7-2 to TRBJ2-7; unclear D gene. The CDR3 is CASSPPTATYEQYF. CDR3 nucleotide sequence: TGTGCCAGCAGCCCCCCCACAGCCACCTACGAGCAGTACTTC. Drawing the rest from reference TRBV7-2 and TRBJ2-7, the complete variable domain is GAGVSQSPSNKVTEKGKDVELRCDPISGHTALYWYRQSLGQGLEFLIYFQGNSAPDKSGLPSDRFSAERTGGSVSTLTIQRTQQEDSAVYLCASSPPTATYEQYFGPGTRLTVT.